The rows below give T cell receptor beta chains drawn from one sample of a study of T cell responses to AZD1222 COVID-19 vaccine. Produced via immunoSEQ multiplex PCR; TCRdb's table is partial and in-frame only. The sample carries 250,000 to 300,000 clones, 90% to 95% recorded once. The source was peripheral blood, collected 28 days after the second AZD1222 dose. The origin of the receptors is an adult who received the AZD1222 COVID-19 vaccine. Both conserved end residues are part of each CDR3. D genes are given only for firm matches. The size entry is marked missing in some rows and otherwise reads once, few, many or a size class.

TRBD2	TRBJ2-1	TRBV5-5	NA	TGTGCCAGCAGCTTGGGCGGGGGGGTACTTGAGCAGTTCTTC	CASSLGGGVLEQFF
TRBD1	TRBJ1-4	TRBV5-4	NA	TGTGCCAGCAGCCCAGGGGGGACTAATGAAAAACTGTTTTTT	CASSPGGTNEKLFF
TRBD2	TRBJ2-1	TRBV3-1/TRBV3-2	NA	TGTGCCAGCAGCCCAAGATTAGGACTAGCGAGAGGGGATGAGCAGTTCTTC	CASSPRLGLARGDEQFF
NA	TRBJ2-2	TRBV27	NA	TGTGCCAGCAGTTCCACTGGACCAGGATTAACCGGGGAGCTGTTTTTT	CASSSTGPGLTGELFF
NA	TRBJ1-6	TRBV19	NA	TGTGCCAGTAGTCGTATAGATAATTCACCCCTCCACTTT	CASSRIDNSPLHF
NA	TRBJ1-2	TRBV3-1/TRBV3-2	NA	TGTGCCAGCAGCCACTTGCAGGGGTCTAACTATGGCTACACCTTC	CASSHLQGSNYGYTF
NA	TRBJ1-1	TRBV6-1	NA	TGTGCCAGCAGTGACGCGGGACGGCGACTGAACACTGAAGCTTTCTTT	CASSDAGRRLNTEAFF
NA	TRBJ2-1	TRBV2	NA	TGTGCCAGCAGTGAAGCACGATGGGAGCAGTTCTTC	CASSEARWEQFF
TRBD1	TRBJ1-4	TRBV3-1/TRBV3-2	NA	TGTGCCAGCAGCTTGGGACAGAGCAATGAAAAACTGTTTTTT	CASSLGQSNEKLFF
TRBD2	TRBJ2-3	TRBV7-2	NA	TGTGCCAGCAGCTTACAGGGGACTAGGGGAACCACAGATACGCAGTATTTT	CASSLQGTRGTTDTQYF
TRBD2	TRBJ2-3	TRBV3-1/TRBV3-2	NA	TGTGCCAGCAGACTAGCGGGAGGAGTGACAGATACGCAGTATTTT	CASRLAGGVTDTQYF
NA	TRBJ2-7	TRBV5-8	NA	TGTGCCAGCAGCTTAACAGGGAGACGCGAGCAGTACTTC	CASSLTGRREQYF
TRBD2	TRBJ2-1	TRBV19	NA	TGTGCCAGTAGTTTAGCGGGGTTGGGGTACAATGAGCAGTTCTTC	CASSLAGLGYNEQFF
NA	TRBJ1-5	TRBV7-8	NA	TGTGCCAGCAGCTTGGACAGAAGTCAGCCCCAGCATTTT	CASSLDRSQPQHF
NA	TRBJ2-7	TRBV5-1	NA	TGCGCCAGCAGCTGGCAGGCCCATGGGCCCCTCTCCTACGAGCAGTACTTC	CASSWQAHGPLSYEQYF
NA	TRBJ2-7	TRBV6-1	once	TGTGCCAGCAGTGAACAGATCGCGATGGCCTACGAGCAGTACTTC	CASSEQIAMAYEQYF
NA	TRBJ2-3	TRBV11-3	NA	TGTGCCAGCAGCTTGGGGGGGGCGGAGGCGCGTTTCGATGAGGATACGCAGTATTTT	CASSLGGAEARFDEDTQYF
NA	TRBJ1-4	TRBV5-1	NA	TGCGCCAGCAGCAAAGCGACGAGATATGAAAAACTGTTTTTT	CASSKATRYEKLFF
NA	TRBJ1-3	TRBV20-1	NA	TGCAGTGCTAGTCGTTCACGGGCATACTTCTCTGGAAACACCATATATTTT	CSASRSRAYFSGNTIYF
TRBD2	TRBJ2-1	TRBV28	NA	TGTGCCAGCAGTCGACTAGCGGTCTTCTACAATGAGCAGTTCTTC	CASSRLAVFYNEQFF
TRBD2	TRBJ2-3	TRBV7-9	NA	TGTGCCAGCAGCATTCTCGGACTGGGAGGGGATACGCAGTATTTT	CASSILGLGGDTQYF
NA	TRBJ2-7	TRBV10-3	NA	TGTGCCATCAGTGACCTAGGGAGTGCCTACGAGCAGTACTTC	CAISDLGSAYEQYF
NA	TRBJ1-5	TRBV7-2	NA	TGTGCCAGCAGCTTGGGGCCCGTGGAGCCCCAGCATTTT	CASSLGPVEPQHF
NA	TRBJ1-1	TRBV7-9	NA	TGTGCCAGCAGCTTATACGACGGGGTCACTGAAGCTTTCTTT	CASSLYDGVTEAFF
NA	TRBJ1-2	TRBV10-2	NA	TGCGCCAGCAGTCCGGGCTATGGCTACACCTTC	CASSPGYGYTF
TRBD1	TRBJ2-1	TRBV7-3	NA	TGTGCCAGCAGCTTATCGGGACAGGGGGTCTACAATGAGCAGTTCTTC	CASSLSGQGVYNEQFF
TRBD1	TRBJ2-7	TRBV5-4	NA	TGTGCCAGCGCTAGGCCGGGACAGGGGGACTACGAGCAGTACTTC	CASARPGQGDYEQYF
NA	TRBJ1-5	TRBV6-6	once	TGTGCCAGCTGTGGTGAAGGCAATCAGCCCCAGCATTTT	CASCGEGNQPQHF
TRBD2	TRBJ2-3	TRBV9	NA	TGTGCCAGCAGCGTAGCGGCGGGGGGAGAAGGAGATACGCAGTATTTT	CASSVAAGGEGDTQYF
TRBD1	TRBJ2-7	TRBV6-5	NA	TGTGCCAGCAGTTATGACAGGGGGAGCTCCTACGAGCAGTACTTC	CASSYDRGSSYEQYF
NA	TRBJ1-1	TRBV11-2	NA	TGTGCCAGCAGCTTAGATCCAGGGACCACTGAAGCTTTCTTT	CASSLDPGTTEAFF
TRBD1	TRBJ2-1	TRBV11-3	NA	TGTGCCAGCAGCTTAGGGCCCCTACAGGGGGGCCTATCCTACAATGAGCAGTTCTTC	CASSLGPLQGGLSYNEQFF
NA	TRBJ1-5	TRBV2	NA	TGTGCCAGCAGTGAAGCGGAGACGGCGAATCAGCCCCAGCATTTT	CASSEAETANQPQHF
NA	TRBJ2-7	TRBV27	NA	TGTGCCAGGGCCTACGAGCAGTACTTC	CARAYEQYF
NA	TRBJ1-6	TRBV30	many	TGTGCCTGGAAGGTTCCCGACAGGAGCTCCTATAATTCACCCCTCCACTTT	CAWKVPDRSSYNSPLHF
NA	TRBJ2-1	TRBV24-1	NA	TGTGCCACCAGTGACTGGACCTACAATGAGCAGTTCTTC	CATSDWTYNEQFF
NA	TRBJ2-7	TRBV6-7	NA	TGTGCCAGCACCCGACAGGTGCAGTACTTC	CASTRQVQYF
TRBD1	TRBJ2-7	TRBV5-1	NA	TGCGCCAGCAGCTTGGCCGGACAGGGTTACGAGCAGTACTTC	CASSLAGQGYEQYF
NA	TRBJ2-7	TRBV11-2	NA	TGTGCCAGCAGCTTAGGTCAGCAGGGAAGGGCCGCTGGAGCCCACGAGCAGTACTTC	CASSLGQQGRAAGAHEQYF
NA	TRBJ2-7	TRBV4-3	NA	TGCGCCAGCAGCCAAGAAGGGTGGGGAGGGGACAGTTACGAGCAGTACTTC	CASSQEGWGGDSYEQYF
TRBD1	TRBJ1-6	TRBV7-9	NA	TGTGCCAGCAGCTTGGACAGGGGGAGCTCCTATAATTCACCCCTCCACTTT	CASSLDRGSSYNSPLHF
NA	TRBJ2-2	TRBV7-3	NA	TGTGCCAGCAGCGGAACAGGGAACACCGGGGAGCTGTTTTTT	CASSGTGNTGELFF
TRBD1	TRBJ1-4	TRBV19	NA	TGTGCCAGTAGTATCCAGGGGGCGGCAACTAATGAAAAACTGTTTTTT	CASSIQGAATNEKLFF
TRBD1	TRBJ2-7	TRBV10-3	NA	TGTGCCATCAGTCCCGGGACAGGGAATGAGTACGAGCAGTACTTC	CAISPGTGNEYEQYF
TRBD1	TRBJ1-5	TRBV7-9	NA	TGTGCCAGCAGCGGACAGGTTGGGCAGCCCCAGCATTTT	CASSGQVGQPQHF
TRBD1	TRBJ1-4	TRBV5-1	NA	TGCGCCAGCAGCGGACAGGGGGTGAATGAAAAACTGTTTTTT	CASSGQGVNEKLFF
TRBD1	TRBJ2-1	TRBV7-3	NA	TGTGCCAGCAGCTTGGACAGGGAGCATGAGCAGTTCTTC	CASSLDREHEQFF
NA	TRBJ2-5	TRBV5-6	NA	TGTGCCAGCAGCTTGGGGGCCGTGCCTTCGACCCAGTACTTC	CASSLGAVPSTQYF
NA	TRBJ2-3	TRBV9	NA	TGTGCCAGCAGCCCCGCGGGGGCCCGCACAGATACGCAGTATTTT	CASSPAGARTDTQYF